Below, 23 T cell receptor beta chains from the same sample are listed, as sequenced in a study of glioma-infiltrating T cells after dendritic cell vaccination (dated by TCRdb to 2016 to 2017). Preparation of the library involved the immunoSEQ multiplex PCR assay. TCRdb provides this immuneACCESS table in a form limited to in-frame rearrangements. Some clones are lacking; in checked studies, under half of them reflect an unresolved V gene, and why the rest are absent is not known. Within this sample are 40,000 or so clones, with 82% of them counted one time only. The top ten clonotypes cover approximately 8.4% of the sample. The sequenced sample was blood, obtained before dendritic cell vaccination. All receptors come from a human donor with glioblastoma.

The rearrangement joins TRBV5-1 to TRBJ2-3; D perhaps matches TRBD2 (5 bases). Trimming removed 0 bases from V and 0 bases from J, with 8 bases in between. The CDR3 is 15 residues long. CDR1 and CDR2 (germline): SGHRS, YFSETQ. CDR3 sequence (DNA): TGCGCCAGCAGCTTGGTCGGGGATAGCACAGATACGCAGTATTTT. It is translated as CASSLVGDSTDTQYF.

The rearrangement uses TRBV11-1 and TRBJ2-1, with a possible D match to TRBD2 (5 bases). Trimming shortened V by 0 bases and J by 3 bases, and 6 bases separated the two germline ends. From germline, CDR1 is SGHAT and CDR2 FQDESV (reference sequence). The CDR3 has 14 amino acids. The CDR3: CASSLAGIYNEQFF. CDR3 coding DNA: TGTGCCAGCAGCTTAGCCGGGATCTACAATGAGCAGTTCTTC.

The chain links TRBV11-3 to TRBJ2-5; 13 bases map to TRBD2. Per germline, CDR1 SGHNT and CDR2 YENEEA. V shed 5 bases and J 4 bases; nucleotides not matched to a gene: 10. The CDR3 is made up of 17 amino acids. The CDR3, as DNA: TGTGCCAGCAGCCCCCGAGGACTAGCGGGGGTTGGAGAGACCCAGTACTTC. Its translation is CASSPRGLAGVGETQYF.

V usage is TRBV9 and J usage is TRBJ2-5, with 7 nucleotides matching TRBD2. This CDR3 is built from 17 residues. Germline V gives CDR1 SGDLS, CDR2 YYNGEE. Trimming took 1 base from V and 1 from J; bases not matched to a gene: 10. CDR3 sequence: CASSVRPSGDFQETQYF. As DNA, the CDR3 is TGTGCCAGCAGCGTACGACCCAGCGGGGACTTCCAAGAGACCCAGTACTTC.

The CDR3 loop is CASSLATSSYEQYF. CDR3 DNA sequence: TGTGCCAGCAGCTTGGCCACTAGCTCCTACGAGCAGTACTTC. The V call is TRBV7-2, the J call TRBJ2-7; D is perhaps TRBD2 (5 bases). Trimming shortened V by 3 bases and J by 0 bases, and 9 bases separated the two germline ends. The CDR3 covers 14 residues. The germline gives CDR1 SGHTA, CDR2 FQGNSA. The full variable domain, completed using reference TRBV7-2 and TRBJ2-7, is GAGVSQSPSNKVTEKGKDVELRCDPISGHTALYWYRQSLGQGLEFLIYFQGNSAPDKSGLPSDRFSAERTGGSVSTLTIQRTQQEDSAVYLCASSLATSSYEQYFGPGTRLTVT.

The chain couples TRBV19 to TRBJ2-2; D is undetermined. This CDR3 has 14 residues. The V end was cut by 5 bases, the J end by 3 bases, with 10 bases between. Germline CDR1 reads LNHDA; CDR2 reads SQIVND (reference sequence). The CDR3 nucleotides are TGTGCCAGTAGTCCCGATAGATACACCGGGGAGCTGTTTTTT. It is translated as CASSPDRYTGELFF.

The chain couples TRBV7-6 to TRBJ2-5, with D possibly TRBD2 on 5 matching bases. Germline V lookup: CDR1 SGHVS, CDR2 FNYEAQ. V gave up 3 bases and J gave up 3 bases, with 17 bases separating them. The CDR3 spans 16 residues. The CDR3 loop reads CASSFLTGVGKETQYF. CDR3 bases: TGTGCCAGCAGCTTCCTTACCGGGGTGGGCAAAGAGACCCAGTACTTC.

Here the CDR3 DNA reads TGTGCCAGCAGTCAAACTACTAGCGGGGTAACAGATACGCAGTATTTT. This sequence encodes CASSQTTSGVTDTQYF. The chain uses TRBV28 and TRBJ2-3; 10 bases fit TRBD2. CDR1 is MDHEN and CDR2 is SYDVKM in the germline V gene. The CDR3 consists of 16 residues. The V gene end was trimmed by 5 bases and the J gene end by 3 bases; junction bases not matched to a gene: 8.

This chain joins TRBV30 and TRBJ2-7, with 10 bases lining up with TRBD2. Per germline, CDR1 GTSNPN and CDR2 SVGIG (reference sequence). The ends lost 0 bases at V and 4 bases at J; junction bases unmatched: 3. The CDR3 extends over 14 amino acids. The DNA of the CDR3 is TGTGCCTGGAGTGTAAGCGGGGGGGTTTACGAGCAGTACTTC. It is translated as CAWSVSGGVYEQYF. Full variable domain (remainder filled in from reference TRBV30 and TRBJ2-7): SQTIHQWPATLVQPVGSPLSLECTVEGTSNPNLYWYRQAAGRGLQLLFYSVGIGQISSEVPQNLSASRPQDRQFILSSKKLLLSDSGFYLCAWSVSGGVYEQYFGPGTRLTVT.

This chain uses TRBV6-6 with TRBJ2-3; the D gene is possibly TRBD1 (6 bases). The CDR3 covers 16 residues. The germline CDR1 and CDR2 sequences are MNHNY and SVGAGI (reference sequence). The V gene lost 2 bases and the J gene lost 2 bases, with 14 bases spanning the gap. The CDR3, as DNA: TGTGCCAGCAGTTACCTAATGGGACACTTCACAGATACGCAGTATTTT. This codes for CASSYLMGHFTDTQYF.

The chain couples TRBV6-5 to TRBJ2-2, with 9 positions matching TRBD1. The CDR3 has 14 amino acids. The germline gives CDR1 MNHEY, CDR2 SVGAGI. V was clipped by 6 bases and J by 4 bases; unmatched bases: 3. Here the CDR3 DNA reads TGTGCCAGCAGACGACAGGGGGGCACCGGGGAGCTGTTTTTT. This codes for CASRRQGGTGELFF.

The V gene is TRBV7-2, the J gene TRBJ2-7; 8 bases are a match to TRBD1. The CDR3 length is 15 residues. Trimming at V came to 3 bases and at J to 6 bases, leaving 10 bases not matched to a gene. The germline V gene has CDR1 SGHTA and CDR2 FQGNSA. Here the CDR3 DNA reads TGTGCCAGCAGCTTGAGCTTCGGACAGGGAGGCGAGCAGTACTTC. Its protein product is CASSLSFGQGGEQYF.

In nucleotides, the CDR3 is TGTGCCAGCAGTGACTCGGGAGCGGGGGGGCGCAATGAGCAGTTCTTC. Translation: CASSDSGAGGRNEQFF. The V and J genes are TRBV6-4 and TRBJ2-1; 10 nucleotides align to TRBD2. V trimming: 0 bases; J trimming: 6 bases; junction bases outside the gene matches: 5. This CDR3 has 16 residues. CDR1 is MRHNA, CDR2 SNTAGT, per germline.

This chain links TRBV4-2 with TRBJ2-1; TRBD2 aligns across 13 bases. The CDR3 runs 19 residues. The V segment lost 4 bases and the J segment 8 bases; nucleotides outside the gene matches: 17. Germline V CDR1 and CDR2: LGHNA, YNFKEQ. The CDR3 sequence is CASSLGLAGALAYSDEQFF. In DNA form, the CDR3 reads TGTGCCAGCAGCCTCGGACTAGCGGGGGCCTTGGCGTACAGCGATGAGCAGTTCTTC.

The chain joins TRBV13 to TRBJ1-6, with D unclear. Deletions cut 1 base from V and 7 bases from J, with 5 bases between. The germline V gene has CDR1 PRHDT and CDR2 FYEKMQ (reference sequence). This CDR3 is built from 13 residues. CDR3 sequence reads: CASSLVANSPLHF. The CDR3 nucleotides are TGTGCCAGCAGCTTAGTAGCAAATTCACCCCTCCACTTT. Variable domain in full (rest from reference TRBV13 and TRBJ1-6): AAGVIQSPRHLIKEKRETATLKCYPIPRHDTVYWYQQGPGQDPQFLISFYEKMQSDKGSIPDRFSAQQFSDYHSELNMSSLELGDSALYFCASSLVANSPLHFGNGTRLTVT.

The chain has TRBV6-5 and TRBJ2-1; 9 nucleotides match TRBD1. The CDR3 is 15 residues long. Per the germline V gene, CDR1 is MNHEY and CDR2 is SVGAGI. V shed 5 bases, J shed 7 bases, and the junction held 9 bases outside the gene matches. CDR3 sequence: CASSTNRGRRNEQFF. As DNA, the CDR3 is TGTGCCAGCAGTACCAACAGGGGGCGCCGGAATGAGCAGTTCTTC.

The CDR3 protein is CASSTGGGLNTGELFF. DNA of the CDR3: TGTGCCAGTAGTACGGGCGGGGGCCTGAACACCGGGGAGCTGTTTTTT. V gene TRBV19 combines with J gene TRBJ2-2; D is perhaps TRBD2 (7 bases). V lost 4 bases and J 1 base, leaving 13 bases between the germline ends. The germline V gene encodes CDR1 LNHDA and CDR2 SQIVND (reference sequence). This CDR3 has 16 residues.

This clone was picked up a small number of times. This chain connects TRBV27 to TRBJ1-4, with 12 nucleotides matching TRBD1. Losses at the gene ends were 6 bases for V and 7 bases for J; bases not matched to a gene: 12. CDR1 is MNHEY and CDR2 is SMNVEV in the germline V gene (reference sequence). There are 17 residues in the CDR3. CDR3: CASRGGTGGLTGEKLFF. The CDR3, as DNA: TGTGCCAGCAGGGGCGGGACAGGGGGCTTGACGGGTGAAAAACTGTTTTTT.

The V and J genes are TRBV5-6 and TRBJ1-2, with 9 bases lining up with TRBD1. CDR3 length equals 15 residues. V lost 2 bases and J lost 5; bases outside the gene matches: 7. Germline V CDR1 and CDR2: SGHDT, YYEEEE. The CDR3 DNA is TGTGCCAGCAGCTTTTGGGGACAGGGATTTTATGGCTACACCTTC. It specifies CASSFWGQGFYGYTF.

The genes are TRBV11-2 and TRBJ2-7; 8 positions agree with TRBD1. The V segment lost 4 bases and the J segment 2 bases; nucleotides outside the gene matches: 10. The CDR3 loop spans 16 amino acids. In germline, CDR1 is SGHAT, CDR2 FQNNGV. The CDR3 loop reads CASSWRTGSLAYEQYF. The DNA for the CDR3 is TGTGCCAGCAGCTGGAGGACAGGGAGCCTAGCCTACGAGCAGTACTTC. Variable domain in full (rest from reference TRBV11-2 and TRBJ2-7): EAGVAQSPRYKIIEKRQSVAFWCNPISGHATLYWYQQILGQGPKLLIQFQNNGVVDDSQLPKDRFSAERLKGVDSTLKIQPAKLEDSAVYLCASSWRTGSLAYEQYFGPGTRLTVT.

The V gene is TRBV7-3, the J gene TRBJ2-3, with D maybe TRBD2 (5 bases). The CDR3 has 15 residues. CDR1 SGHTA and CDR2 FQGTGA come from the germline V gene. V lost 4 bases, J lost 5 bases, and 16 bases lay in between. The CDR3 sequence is CASSYQGLARDTQYF. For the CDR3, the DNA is TGTGCCAGCAGCTACCAAGGGCTAGCCCGAGATACGCAGTATTTT.

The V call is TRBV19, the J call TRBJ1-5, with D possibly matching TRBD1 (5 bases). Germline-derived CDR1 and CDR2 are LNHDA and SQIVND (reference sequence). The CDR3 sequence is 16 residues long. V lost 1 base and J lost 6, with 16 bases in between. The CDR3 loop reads CASSIGGRSGGQPQHF. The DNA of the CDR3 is TGTGCCAGTAGTATAGGTGGCAGGTCGGGGGGTCAGCCCCAGCATTTT.

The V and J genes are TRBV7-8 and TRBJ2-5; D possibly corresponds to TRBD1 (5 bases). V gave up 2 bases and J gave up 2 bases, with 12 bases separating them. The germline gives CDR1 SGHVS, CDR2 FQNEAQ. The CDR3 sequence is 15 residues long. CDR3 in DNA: TGTGCCAGCAGCTTACGAAGACAGAGACAAGAGACCCAGTACTTC. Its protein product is CASSLRRQRQETQYF.